This entry lists 29 T cell receptor beta chains sequenced from one sample in a study of T-cell memory formation after mild COVID-19. TCRdb reprocessed the 5' RACE reads via MiXCR and lists one record per CDR3 protein. The sample lists 350,000 to 500,000 distinct CDR3 sequences, more than 20% occurring once. Sequencing input: PBMCs or a T cell subset sorted from them (not recorded which). These receptors were collected from an adult woman who had mild COVID-19 (a few samples of this study predate the infection). Cell type and time point are not known.

This clonotype was observed a handful of times. The chain is built from TRBV7-6 and TRBJ2-5; D tentatively reads TRBD1 or TRBD2 (5 bases each). The germline V gene encodes CDR1 SGHVS and CDR2 FNYEAQ. V lost 5 bases, J lost 9 bases, and 25 bases lay in between. The CDR3 has 16 residues. The CDR3 nucleotides read TGTGCCAGCAGCCCGTCACAGGAGCGGATTGGGCGGGCCCAGTACTTC. Protein product: CASSPSQERIGRAQYF.

V and J are TRBV1 and TRBJ2-7; the table's D call, TRBD2, was not checked against the DNA. TRBV1 is a listed pseudogene. The CDR3 covers 16 residues. The chain's CDR3 is CTSSQGGTSRPYEQYF. The CDR3 DNA follows: TGCACCAGCAGCCAGGGAGGGACTAGCCGCCCCTACGAGCAGTACTTC.

This chain connects TRBV5-1 to TRBJ2-1; D gene ambiguous. The V end was cut by 7 bases, the J end by 12 bases, with 14 bases between. The CDR3 is 11 residues long. Looked up from germline, CDR1 is SGHRS and CDR2 is YFSETQ. The CDR3 coding sequence is TGCGCCAGCCAAGAGGAGCGCGGGCAGTTCTTC. Encoded protein: CASQEERGQFF.

This clonotype appeared a few times. The rearrangement uses TRBV18 and TRBJ2-5, with D perhaps matching TRBD1 (5 bases). V was clipped by 5 bases and J by 5 bases, with 12 bases between them. The CDR3 is 13 residues long. Looked up from germline, CDR1 is KGHSH and CDR2 is LQKENI. CDR3 sequence reads: CASSTRVRETQYF. CDR3 coding DNA: TGTGCCAGCTCAACCAGGGTTCGGGAGACCCAGTACTTC.

This clonotype was seen at least ten times. The rearrangement joins TRBV7-2 to TRBJ2-3; the match to TRBD1 covers 8 bases. This CDR3 spans 15 amino acids. CDR1 SGHTA and CDR2 FQGNSA come from the germline V gene. V lost 3 bases to trimming and J lost 0 bases; unmatched junction nucleotides: 2. Here the CDR3 reads CASSLDRDSTDTQYF. CDR3 nucleotides: TGTGCCAGCAGCTTGGACAGGGATAGCACAGATACGCAGTATTTT.

This chain links TRBV7-3 with TRBJ1-1; the match to TRBD1 covers 10 bases. Per the germline V gene, CDR1 is SGHTA and CDR2 is FQGTGA. J gave up 7 bases and V 5 bases, and 4 bases lay outside the gene matches. There are 13 residues in the CDR3. The CDR3 loop is CASSGGQGSEAFF. DNA for the CDR3: TGTGCCAGCAGCGGGGGACAGGGGAGTGAAGCTTTCTTT. The full variable domain, in which reference TRBV7-3 and TRBJ1-1 provide the parts outside the CDR3, is GAGVSQTPSNKVTEKGKYVELRCDPISGHTALYWYRQSLGQGPEFLIYFQGTGAADDSGLPNDRFFAVRPEGSVSTLKIQRTERGDSAVYLCASSGGQGSEAFFGQGTRLTVV.

The chain uses TRBV7-2 and TRBJ2-1; 11 bases line up with TRBD2. With 3 bases clipped from V and 8 bases from J, the junction kept 15 bases outside the gene matches. The CDR3 covers 18 residues. Per the germline V gene, CDR1 is SGHTA and CDR2 is FQGNSA. In DNA form, the CDR3 reads TGTGCCAGCAGCTTCTTAGCGGGAGGGCCGGGTTTGGTGGATGAGCAGTTCTTC. This translates into CASSFLAGGPGLVDEQFF.

This clonotype turned up a few times. V and J are TRBV10-2 and TRBJ2-3; the D gene could be TRBD1 or TRBD2 (5 bases each). Between the trimmed V and J ends, which lost 2 bases and 6 bases, there was a span of 24 bases. This CDR3 is built from 18 residues. The germline CDR1 and CDR2 sequences are WSHSY and SAAADI. The CDR3 loop reads CASSEARWGITPRDTQYF. DNA of the CDR3: TGCGCCAGCAGTGAGGCTAGGTGGGGGATCACCCCTCGTGATACGCAGTATTTT.

The chain recombines TRBV20-1 with TRBJ2-1; weak D call: TRBD2 (6 bases). Trimming cost V 3 bases and J 8 bases, with 38 bases left between them. In germline, CDR1 is DFQATT, CDR2 SNEGSKA (reference sequence). There are 21 residues in the CDR3. Written as DNA, the CDR3 is TGCAGTGCTAGTTGTATTAGAGGCGGGACCCGGATATTAAGTTACGGGTATGAGCAGTTCTTC. It codes for CSASCIRGGTRILSYGYEQFF.

The chain combines TRBV6-2 or TRBV6-3 with TRBJ2-7; TRBD1 aligns across 10 bases. The germline gives CDR1 MNHEY, CDR2 SVGEGT. The V and J ends lost 6 bases and 2 bases, in that order; junction bases with no gene match: 7. The CDR3 is 15 amino acids. This CDR3 is CASRPPGTGAYEQYF. The DNA of the CDR3 is TGTGCCAGCAGACCCCCCGGGACAGGGGCCTACGAGCAGTACTTC.

The chain couples TRBV7-9 to TRBJ1-2; D unclear. The germline V gene encodes CDR1 SEHNR and CDR2 FQNEAQ (reference sequence). Trimming shortened V by 5 bases and J by 5 bases, and 15 bases separated the two germline ends. CDR3 length equals 14 residues. This CDR3 is CASSPRGGPYGYTF. CDR3 nucleotide sequence: TGTGCCAGCAGCCCCCGTGGCGGACCATATGGCTACACCTTC.

This clonotype occurred a few times. The chain joins TRBV20-1 to TRBJ2-1, with D tentatively TRBD1 (6 bases). Trimming shortened V by 6 bases and J by 7 bases, and 13 bases separated the two germline ends. CDR3 size: 12 residues. The germline V gene has CDR1 DFQATT and CDR2 SNEGSKA (reference sequence). CDR3: CSAENQGNEQFF. The CDR3 nucleotides are TGCAGTGCCGAGAATCAGGGGAATGAGCAGTTCTTC.

This clonotype was observed at least ten times. The chain uses TRBV14 and TRBJ2-7; the match to TRBD2 covers 8 bases. J lost 4 bases, V lost 4 bases, and 6 bases had no gene match. Germline CDR1 SGHDN, CDR2 FVKESK. This CDR3 spans 14 amino acids. The CDR3 nucleotides read TGTGCCAGCAGCCCGGCGGGAGGTGGGTACGAGCAGTACTTC. This sequence encodes CASSPAGGGYEQYF.

This clonotype was found a few times. V gene TRBV4-3 combines with J gene TRBJ2-7; 9 nucleotides match TRBD2. In germline, CDR1 is LGHNA, CDR2 YSLEER. V shed 0 bases, J shed 2 bases, and the junction held 5 bases outside the gene matches. The CDR3 loop spans 16 amino acids. CDR3 DNA sequence: TGCGCCAGCAGCCAAGATTCGGCGGGAGGGCCCTACGAGCAGTACTTC. Protein product: CASSQDSAGGPYEQYF.

The CDR3 spells CASSVWGTGELFF. CDR3 bases: TGTGCCAGCAGCGTGTGGGGTACCGGGGAGCTGTTTTTT. This rearrangement joins TRBV9 to TRBJ2-2; D gene ambiguous. V lost 2 bases and J lost 5, with 7 bases in between. Germline CDR1 reads SGDLS; CDR2 reads YYNGEE. The CDR3 runs to 13 residues.

This clonotype was seen a single time. The chain carries TRBV14 and TRBJ2-2; TRBD1 aligns across 9 bases. V shed 4 bases and J 4 bases; nucleotides not matched to a gene: 4. Germline CDR1 and CDR2: SGHDN and FVKESK. The CDR3 covers 15 residues. In DNA form, the CDR3 reads TGTGCCAGCAGCCGGGGACAGGGCATCACCGGGGAGCTGTTTTTT. As protein: CASSRGQGITGELFF.

In its sample, this clonotype was seen many times. This chain connects TRBV4-2 to TRBJ1-1; 7 nucleotides agree with TRBD1. The CDR3 is 16 residues long. The germline V gene has CDR1 LGHNA and CDR2 YNFKEQ. Trimming took 0 bases from V and 6 from J; bases not matched to a gene: 10. Here the CDR3 DNA reads TGTGCCAGCAGCCAAGATCATACAGGGGCAGGGGCTGAAGCTTTCTTT. Translated: CASSQDHTGAGAEAFF.

The chain employs TRBV6-2 or TRBV6-3 and TRBJ2-3, with 10 bases lining up with TRBD2. The germline V gene has CDR1 MNHEY and CDR2 SVGEGT. The CDR3 has 14 amino acids. V shed 6 bases and J 9 bases; nucleotides not matched to a gene: 9. The CDR3 spells CASSPDLAGVTQYF. The CDR3 DNA reads as TGTGCCAGCAGCCCAGACCTAGCGGGAGTAACGCAGTATTTT.

In its sample, this clonotype was seen a few times. The chain is built from TRBV6-2 or TRBV6-3 and TRBJ2-1; D is uncertain. The CDR3 consists of 14 residues. Trimming stripped 6 bases from V and 7 bases from J, with 16 bases between. The V gene's germline CDR1 is MNHEY and CDR2 SVGEGT. As DNA, the CDR3 is TGTGCCAGCAGCCCCCACGCAACTGAGAATGAGCAGTTCTTC. It is translated as CASSPHATENEQFF.

The rearrangement uses TRBV6-6 and TRBJ2-7; 10 nucleotides line up with TRBD1. The ends lost 8 bases at V and 1 base at J; junction bases unmatched: 8. Germline V gene lookup returns CDR1 MNHNY and CDR2 SVGAGI (reference sequence). The CDR3 length is 15 residues. The CDR3 DNA sequence: TGTGCCAGCGGGACCGACAGGGGGCAATCCTACGAGCAGTACTTC. This gives the protein CASGTDRGQSYEQYF.

This clonotype was picked up one time. V is TRBV5-1 and J is TRBJ2-3; the D gene is possibly TRBD2 (5 bases). This CDR3 comprises 13 residues. CDR1 is SGHRS, CDR2 YFSETQ, per germline. Trimming took 0 bases from V and 6 from J, leaving 8 bases between them. CDR3 sequence: CASSLVIADTQYF. The CDR3 coding sequence is TGCGCCAGCAGCTTGGTCATAGCGGATACGCAGTATTTT.

Only a few counts were recorded for this clonotype. The genes are TRBV7-9 and TRBJ2-1; D perhaps matches TRBD1 (5 bases). The CDR3 is 15 amino acids. CDR1 and CDR2 from the germline V gene are SEHNR and FQNEAQ (reference sequence). Between the trimmed V and J ends, which lost 5 bases and 2 bases, there was a span of 13 bases. The CDR3 loop reads CASSGEQDTYNEQFF. Here the CDR3 DNA reads TGTGCCAGCAGCGGGGAACAGGACACCTACAATGAGCAGTTCTTC.

This clonotype has just a few counts. This chain joins TRBV4-3 and TRBJ2-1; maybe TRBD2 (5 bases). Trimming removed 4 bases from V and 5 bases from J, with 12 bases in between. Germline CDR1 and CDR2: LGHNA and YSLEER. The CDR3 runs 14 residues. The CDR3 coding sequence is TGCGCCAGCAGCCCTAGCCCCCGAAACAATGAGCAGTTCTTC. This gives the protein CASSPSPRNNEQFF.

This clonotype was counted many times. The chain has TRBV7-3 and TRBJ2-3; 13 bases agree with TRBD2. Germline-derived CDR1 and CDR2 are SGHTA and FQGTGA. The trim removed 5 bases at V and 4 bases at J, leaving 6 bases unmatched. This CDR3 contains 16 residues. CDR3 coding DNA: TGTGCCAGCAGCCGAGGACTAGCGGGAGTGTCAGATACGCAGTATTTT. Translated: CASSRGLAGVSDTQYF.

V and J are TRBV7-6 and TRBJ2-5, with a possible D match to TRBD1 (6 bases). The CDR3 spans 15 residues. V shed 2 bases and J shed 4 bases, with 14 bases lying between them. Germline CDR1 SGHVS, CDR2 FNYEAQ. The DNA for the CDR3 is TGTGCCAGCAGCTTATTGGGTCAGGGGTCAGAGACCCAGTACTTC. Amino acids: CASSLLGQGSETQYF.

The rearrangement uses TRBV7-8 and TRBJ1-5; D remains ambiguous. This CDR3 has 14 amino acids. The V gene's germline CDR1 is SGHVS and CDR2 FQNEAQ. V shed 5 bases and J shed 4 bases, with 12 bases lying between them. CDR3 in amino acids: CASSLSGANQPQHF. In DNA form, the CDR3 reads TGTGCCAGCAGCCTTTCAGGCGCGAATCAGCCCCAGCATTTT.

This clonotype was seen a handful of times. V gene TRBV5-4 combines with J gene TRBJ2-3; TRBD2 is a possible D gene (7 bases). This CDR3 region has 15 residues. The germline V and J ends were trimmed by 4 bases and 1 base, with 13 bases remaining between them. The germline V gene encodes CDR1 SGHNT and CDR2 YYREEE (reference sequence). CDR3: CASSGRGGGTDTQYF. The CDR3 DNA sequence: TGTGCCAGCAGCGGTAGGGGGGGGGGCACAGATACGCAGTATTTT.

This clonotype was counted a few times. V is TRBV11-1 and J is TRBJ1-2; D is ambiguous. V lost 3 bases and J lost 8, with 10 bases in between. This CDR3 has 12 amino acids. In germline, CDR1 is SGHAT, CDR2 FQDESV (reference sequence). DNA for the CDR3: TGTGCCAGCAGCTTTATGGGGAACGGCTACACCTTC. Translating gives CASSFMGNGYTF.

As regards this clonotype: This CDR3 fails to terminate in the conserved phenylalanine or tryptophan, so it likely reflects a read error. This chain connects TRBV9 to TRBJ2-7, with D perhaps matching TRBD2 (6 bases). This CDR3 is 14 amino acids long. Trimming removed 3 bases at V and 6 bases at J, with 16 bases between. In germline, CDR1 is SGDLS, CDR2 YYNGEE. The CDR3 DNA follows: TGTGCCAGCAGCGCTGCGCGTTTGCGGGGCGAGCAGTACTTA. Translating it yields CASSAARLRGEQYL.